Each of the 11 T cell receptor beta chains below was sequenced from the same sample in a study of OX40 agonist ivuxolimab in advanced cancers. Profiling relied on immunoSEQ multiplex PCR, and the TCRdb table lists in-frame clones only, not all of them. The sample holds 45,000 to 65,000 clones; about 91% are singletons and the top ten take approximately 8.3%. The sample in question was CD4+ or CD8+ T cells sorted from blood, obtained in a trial of the OX40 agonist ivuxolimab. These TCRs come from an adult with an advanced solid tumor such as melanoma, head and neck, liver or kidney cancer.

The genes are TRBV6-4 and TRBJ1-5; D ambiguous. Germline V gene lookup returns CDR1 MRHNA and CDR2 SNTAGT. This CDR3 has 14 residues. Trimming took off 2 bases at V and 2 bases at J, with 7 bases between the two ends. The CDR3 reads CASSDGQGNQPQHF. CDR3 nucleotides: TGTGCCAGCAGTGACGGGCAGGGCAATCAGCCCCAGCATTTT.

This clone appeared a single time. This sequence joins TRBV18 and TRBJ1-1; D perhaps matches TRBD1 (5 bases). Trimming cost V 0 bases and J 7 bases, with 9 bases left between them. This CDR3 is 13 amino acids long. The germline gives CDR1 KGHSH, CDR2 LQKENI. The CDR3 DNA reads as TGTGCCAGCTCACCACCGATCAGGGATGAAGCTTTCTTT. Translating it yields CASSPPIRDEAFF.

CDR3 in amino acids: CASAALGSGANEQYF. CDR3 sequence (DNA): TGCGCCAGCGCCGCCTTGGGTTCAGGGGCCAACGAGCAGTACTTC. V and J are TRBV5-1 and TRBJ2-7, with D maybe TRBD1 (6 bases). Germline V lookup: CDR1 SGHRS, CDR2 YFSETQ. V was cut by 7 bases and J by 5 bases, with 22 bases left in between. CDR3 length: 15 residues.

This chain links TRBV4-1 with TRBJ1-1; a weak D match, TRBD1 (6 bases). V lost 4 bases and J 8 bases, leaving 17 bases between the germline ends. CDR3 length: 14 amino acids. The germline V gene encodes CDR1 MGHRA and CDR2 YSYEKL. DNA of the CDR3: TGCGCCAGCAGCCCCCCGAGGGCAGGGGTGGAAGCTTTCTTT. Translation gives CASSPPRAGVEAFF.

This chain uses TRBV13 with TRBJ2-5, with D unresolved. V was pared by 1 base and J by 2 bases, with 8 bases between. The CDR3 totals 14 residues. Germline-derived CDR1 and CDR2 are PRHDT and FYEKMQ (reference sequence). CDR3 amino acids: CASSLESRQETQYF. The CDR3 nucleotides are TGTGCCAGCAGCTTAGAATCCCGTCAAGAGACCCAGTACTTC.

The chain has TRBV19 and TRBJ2-7; weak D call: TRBD2 (6 bases). The CDR3 is 14 amino acids. Germline CDR1 is LNHDA and CDR2 is SQIVND (reference sequence). The V and J ends lost 5 bases and 0 bases respectively, with 11 bases between them. The CDR3 region has the DNA TGTGCCAGTAGTCTCACAGCGGGCTCCTACGAGCAGTACTTC. Protein product: CASSLTAGSYEQYF.

This chain links TRBV28 with TRBJ2-5, with TRBD1 matching 7 bases. J gave up 5 bases and V 8 bases, and 11 bases lay outside the gene matches. This CDR3 is 14 amino acids long. Germline CDR1 and CDR2: MDHEN and SYDVKM. CDR3 nucleotide sequence: TGTGCCAGCGCTGGCGCGACAGGGTTCGAGACCCAGTACTTC. Translated: CASAGATGFETQYF.

This clone was seen a handful of times. The J gene is TRBJ1-5, the V gene TRBV7-9; TRBD1 is a possible D gene (5 bases). The V end was cut by 1 base, the J end by 8 bases, with 6 bases between. In germline, CDR1 is SEHNR, CDR2 FQNEAQ (reference sequence). The CDR3 has 12 amino acids. CDR3 in DNA: TGTGCCAGCAGCTTAGGGGGGGAGCCCCAGCATTTT. Translating it yields CASSLGGEPQHF.

The chain is built from TRBV4-1 and TRBJ2-5, with TRBD1 matching over 9 bases. J was trimmed by 1 base and V by 3 bases; bases with no gene match: 6. Germline CDR1 is MGHRA and CDR2 is YSYEKL. The CDR3 contains 16 residues. For the CDR3, the DNA is TGCGCCAGCAGCCATTTGCCGGGACAGGGCCAAGAGACCCAGTACTTC. It codes for CASSHLPGQGQETQYF.

A single count supports this clone. The chain is built from TRBV19 and TRBJ1-5, with D unclear. CDR3 length: 12 amino acids. CDR1 is LNHDA and CDR2 is SQIVND in the germline V gene (reference sequence). Trimming removed 8 bases from V and 4 bases from J, with 9 bases in between. The CDR3 region is CASSWGNQPQHF. CDR3 sequence (DNA): TGTGCCAGTTCATGGGGAAATCAGCCCCAGCATTTT. Based on the CDR3 plus reference TRBV19 and TRBJ1-5, the full variable domain is DGGITQSPKYLFRKEGQNVTLSCEQNLNHDAMYWYRQDPGQGLRLIYYSQIVNDFQKGDIAEGYSVSREKKESFPLTVTSAQKNPTAFYLCASSWGNQPQHFGDGTRLSIL.

The V call is TRBV19, the J call TRBJ2-5; 11 bases match TRBD2. Trimming cost V 3 bases and J 1 base; bases outside gene matches: 4. Germline values: CDR1 LNHDA, CDR2 SQIVND (reference sequence). CDR3 length equals 16 residues. CDR3 region: CASSISSGGSQETQYF. CDR3 DNA: TGTGCCAGTAGTATCTCTAGCGGGGGGAGCCAAGAGACCCAGTACTTC. Variable domain in full (rest from reference TRBV19 and TRBJ2-5): DGGITQSPKYLFRKEGQNVTLSCEQNLNHDAMYWYRQDPGQGLRLIYYSQIVNDFQKGDIAEGYSVSREKKESFPLTVTSAQKNPTAFYLCASSISSGGSQETQYFGPGTRLLVL.